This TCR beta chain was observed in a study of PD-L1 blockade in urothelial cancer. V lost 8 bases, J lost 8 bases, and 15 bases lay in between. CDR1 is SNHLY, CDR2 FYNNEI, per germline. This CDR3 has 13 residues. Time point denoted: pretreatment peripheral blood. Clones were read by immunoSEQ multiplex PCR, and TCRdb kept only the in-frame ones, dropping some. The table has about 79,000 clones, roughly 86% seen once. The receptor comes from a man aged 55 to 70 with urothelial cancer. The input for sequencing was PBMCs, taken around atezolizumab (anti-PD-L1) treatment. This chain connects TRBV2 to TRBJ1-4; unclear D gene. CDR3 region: CASLPSGGEKLFF. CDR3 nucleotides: TGTGCCAGCTTACCCAGTGGAGGGGAAAAACTGTTTTTT.